Listed here are 24 T cell receptor beta chains from one sample, sequenced in a study of OX40 agonist ivuxolimab in advanced cancers. Using immunoSEQ multiplex PCR, the repertoire was profiled, and TCRdb retains in-frame clones only, with some absent. The data show 45,000 to 65,000 clones, under 85% seen once. The sample here was CD4+ or CD8+ T cells sorted from blood, taken in a trial of the OX40 agonist ivuxolimab. These receptors were obtained from an adult with an advanced solid tumor such as melanoma, head and neck, liver or kidney cancer.

The chain is built from TRBV7-2 and TRBJ1-5; no definite D call. The length of the CDR3 is 13 residues. The V gene's germline CDR1 is SGHTA and CDR2 FQGNSA. V gave up 7 bases and J gave up 5 bases, with 12 bases separating them. CDR3: CASTSPIHQPQHF. The CDR3 DNA reads TGTGCCAGCACCTCGCCCATCCATCAGCCCCAGCATTTT.

This chain connects TRBV15 to TRBJ2-1; 11 nucleotides align to TRBD2. The V gene end was trimmed by 0 bases and the J gene end by 4 bases; junction bases not matched to a gene: 2. There are 16 residues in the CDR3. CDR1 is LNHNV and CDR2 is YYDKDF in the germline V gene (reference sequence). In nucleotides, the CDR3 is TGTGCCACCAGCAGAGATGGGACTAGCGGATACAATGAGCAGTTCTTC. As protein: CATSRDGTSGYNEQFF.

The chain recombines TRBV9 with TRBJ1-1, with D tentatively TRBD1 (5 bases). Per germline, CDR1 SGDLS and CDR2 YYNGEE. The germline V and J ends were trimmed by 0 bases and 11 bases, with 17 bases remaining between them. The CDR3 totals 14 residues. The CDR3 region has the DNA TGTGCCAGCAGCGTAGTGGTCCCAGGACACGTGGCTTTCTTT. Its translation is CASSVVVPGHVAFF.

This clone was detected only a few times. The rearrangement links TRBV11-2 to TRBJ1-3; a possible D gene is TRBD1 (6 bases). V lost 5 bases and J lost 0, with 11 bases in between. The CDR3 loop spans 15 amino acids. Per germline, CDR1 SGHAT and CDR2 FQNNGV. CDR3: CASSPGHSSGNTIYF. Written as DNA, the CDR3 is TGTGCCAGCAGCCCGGGACATAGCTCTGGAAACACCATATATTTT.

V usage is TRBV2 and J usage is TRBJ2-1; TRBD2 aligns across 7 bases. Unmatched junction bases numbered 9, after V lost 8 bases and J lost 8 bases. CDR1 is SNHLY and CDR2 is FYNNEI in the germline V gene. The CDR3 covers 13 residues. In nucleotides, the CDR3 is TGTGCCAGCGCACGCGGGAGTAAGCATGAGCAGTTCTTC. Translated, it gives CASARGSKHEQFF.

This chain joins TRBV28 and TRBJ1-5; a weak D match, TRBD1 (5 bases). V was trimmed by 6 bases and J by 6 bases, leaving 15 bases between them. The CDR3 loop spans 14 amino acids. CDR1 is MDHEN and CDR2 is SYDVKM in the germline V gene. This CDR3 reads CASSSGTGVQPQHF. The CDR3 region has the DNA TGTGCCAGCAGCTCCGGGACGGGGGTTCAGCCCCAGCATTTT.

This sequence joins TRBV9 and TRBJ1-5; D remains unclear. The V and J ends lost 4 bases and 5 bases respectively, with 13 bases between them. The CDR3 is 14 residues long. Germline CDR1 and CDR2: SGDLS and YYNGEE. For the CDR3, the DNA is TGTGCCAGCAGCCGAGGCGGAGGTGATCAGCCCCAGCATTTT. It codes for CASSRGGGDQPQHF.

V usage is TRBV5-1 and J usage is TRBJ2-5; 7 nucleotides align to TRBD2. The CDR3 is made up of 15 amino acids. The germline V gene has CDR1 SGHRS and CDR2 YFSETQ. J lost 5 bases, V lost 5 bases, and 12 bases had no gene match. CDR3 DNA: TGCGCCAGCAGTAGATTATCCGGGGGGTTGGAGACCCAGTACTTC. This translates into CASSRLSGGLETQYF.

The V and J genes are TRBV7-9 and TRBJ2-5; D perhaps matches TRBD2 (6 bases). Per germline, CDR1 SEHNR and CDR2 FQNEAQ (reference sequence). This CDR3 comprises 18 residues. Trimming took 5 bases from V and 2 from J, leaving 24 bases between them. DNA for the CDR3: TGTGCCAGCAGCCCAATTTTGGACGTCTGGAGGGTTCAAGAGACCCAGTACTTC. Its protein product is CASSPILDVWRVQETQYF.

This chain connects TRBV7-9 to TRBJ1-1; D gene unclear. The V gene lost 4 bases and the J gene lost 5 bases, with 11 bases spanning the gap. The CDR3 totals 13 residues. The V gene's germline CDR1 is SEHNR and CDR2 FQNEAQ (reference sequence). CDR3 DNA sequence: TGTGCCAGCAGCTCTCCGCGACTGACTGAAGCTTTCTTT. Translating it yields CASSSPRLTEAFF.

The chain has TRBV11-3 and TRBJ2-1; 8 bases match TRBD1. There are 15 residues in the CDR3. After removal of 3 bases from V and 6 bases from J, the junction contained 7 bases not matched to a gene. Germline CDR1 is SGHNT and CDR2 is YENEEA. The CDR3 spells CASSFSQGAVNEQFF. Written as DNA, the CDR3 is TGTGCCAGCAGCTTTTCCCAGGGGGCAGTCAATGAGCAGTTCTTC. The full variable domain, rest sourced from reference TRBV11-3 and TRBJ2-1, is EAGVVQSPRYKIIEKKQPVAFWCNPISGHNTLYWYLQNLGQGPELLIRYENEEAVDDSQLPKDRFSAERLKGVDSTLKIQPAELGDSAVYLCASSFSQGAVNEQFFGPGTRLTVL.

This rearrangement joins TRBV27 to TRBJ2-1, with 12 bases fitting TRBD1. Germline V gene data show CDR1 as MNHEY and CDR2 as SMNVEV (reference sequence). V was pared by 2 bases and J by 3 bases, with 11 bases of the junction left unmatched. The CDR3 runs to 19 residues. DNA of the CDR3: TGTGCCAGCAGTTTAACCGGGACAGGGGGCCGGAGTCTCTACAATGAGCAGTTCTTC. This translates into CASSLTGTGGRSLYNEQFF.

This chain links TRBV5-5 with TRBJ2-7; 7 bases agree with TRBD1. The CDR3 sequence is 16 residues long. Germline V CDR1 and CDR2: SGHKS, YYEKEE (reference sequence). J was trimmed by 0 bases and V by 0 bases; bases with no gene match: 6. CDR3 in amino acids: CASSLALRDSSYEQYF. The CDR3 DNA sequence: TGTGCCAGCAGCTTGGCCCTCCGGGACAGCTCCTACGAGCAGTACTTC. Variable domain in full (rest from reference TRBV5-5 and TRBJ2-7): DAGVTQSPTHLIKTRGQQVTLRCSPISGHKSVSWYQQVLGQGPQFIFQYYEKEERGRGNFPDRFSARQFPNYSSELNVNALLLGDSALYLCASSLALRDSSYEQYFGPGTRLTVT.

V is TRBV19 and J is TRBJ2-1; 7 bases fit TRBD2. CDR1 and CDR2 from the germline V gene are LNHDA and SQIVND (reference sequence). J lost 6 bases, V lost 5 bases, and 13 bases had no gene match. The CDR3 runs to 16 residues. CDR3 residues: CASSRLGTTQRNEQFF. CDR3 bases: TGTGCCAGTAGTCGCCTAGGGACTACCCAACGCAATGAGCAGTTCTTC.

CDR3 amino acids: CASSYDGDNSPLHF. CDR3 DNA sequence: TGCGCCAGCAGCTACGACGGGGACAATTCACCCCTCCACTTT. This chain uses TRBV5-1 with TRBJ1-6; perhaps TRBD1 as D (5 bases). The CDR3 contains 14 residues. The V and J ends lost 3 bases and 7 bases respectively, with 11 bases between them. Germline V gene lookup returns CDR1 SGHRS and CDR2 YFSETQ.

In nucleotides, the CDR3 is TGTGCCAGCAGCTCGCGGCCCCAAGGGGGGGAGCAGTACTTC. The encoded protein is CASSSRPQGGEQYF. The V gene is TRBV7-2, the J gene TRBJ2-7; perhaps D is TRBD1 or TRBD2 (6 bases each). The CDR3 runs to 14 residues. Germline V gene sequence: CDR1 SGHTA, CDR2 FQGNSA. V shed 4 bases and J shed 7 bases, with 17 bases lying between them.

The J gene is TRBJ1-1, the V gene TRBV9; D possibly corresponds to TRBD1 (6 bases). The V gene lost 3 bases and the J gene lost 2 bases, with 11 bases spanning the gap. Per the germline V gene, CDR1 is SGDLS and CDR2 is YYNGEE. CDR3 length: 14 amino acids. The CDR3 DNA reads as TGTGCCAGCAGCGCGACAGGAGGAAACACTGAAGCTTTCTTT. Encoded protein: CASSATGGNTEAFF.

The chain has TRBV9 and TRBJ2-3; 8 nucleotides agree with TRBD2. Germline V gene lookup returns CDR1 SGDLS and CDR2 YYNGEE. CDR3 size: 16 residues. Trimming took 1 base from V and 5 from J; bases not matched to a gene: 9. The CDR3 loop is CASSVLQGLAGDTQYF. For the CDR3, the DNA is TGTGCCAGCAGCGTACTTCAGGGGCTAGCGGGAGATACGCAGTATTTT. Looking up the rest from reference TRBV9 and TRBJ2-3 gives the full variable domain: DSGVTQTPKHLITATGQRVTLRCSPRSGDLSVYWYQQSLDQGLQFLIQYYNGEERAKGNILERFSAQQFPDLHSELNLSSLELGDSALYFCASSVLQGLAGDTQYFGPGTRLTVL.

J is TRBJ2-7 and V is TRBV6-4, with TRBD2 identical over 10 bases. The germline V gene encodes CDR1 MRHNA and CDR2 SNTAGT. J gave up 0 bases and V 2 bases, and 10 bases lay outside the gene matches. The CDR3 runs 18 residues. The CDR3 DNA follows: TGTGCCAGCAGTGACCCGGGACTAGCGTTAATGAGCTCCTACGAGCAGTACTTC. Its protein product is CASSDPGLALMSSYEQYF.

This clone was found once. The rearrangement joins TRBV29-1 to TRBJ1-4, with 9 bases identical to TRBD1. The V and J ends lost 3 bases and 8 bases, in that order; junction bases with no gene match: 4. The CDR3 runs 13 residues. Germline V gene data show CDR1 as SQVTM and CDR2 as ANQGSEA. In DNA, the CDR3 is TGCAGCGTTGAGGACAGGGGTCGCGAAAAACTGTTTTTT. It yields the protein CSVEDRGREKLFF.

The chain recombines TRBV6-1 with TRBJ1-2, with TRBD1 as a possible D gene (5 bases). The length of the CDR3 is 13 residues. V was pared by 5 bases and J by 4 bases, with 11 bases between. Germline CDR1 MNHNS, CDR2 SASEGT. The DNA of the CDR3 is TGTGCCAGCAGTCCCCGGGACCTCTATGGCTACACCTTC. Its translation: CASSPRDLYGYTF.

V gene TRBV6-5 combines with J gene TRBJ1-2, with D possibly TRBD1 on 5 matching bases. The CDR3 spans 12 residues. Germline V CDR1 and CDR2: MNHEY, SVGAGI. Trimming left V 4 bases short and J 9 bases short, with 12 bases between. The CDR3 sequence: CASSSLRTSYTF. The CDR3 DNA reads TGTGCCAGCAGTTCCCTGCGGACAAGCTACACCTTC.

This clone was detected a few times. As DNA, the CDR3 is TGTGCCAGCAGCCCCCAAGGCGGGGAGCTGTTTTTT. It translates to CASSPQGGELFF. The chain joins TRBV9 to TRBJ2-2; D uncertain. Germline V gene data show CDR1 as SGDLS and CDR2 as YYNGEE. V shed 4 bases and J shed 7 bases, with 8 bases lying between them. The CDR3 has 12 residues. The variable domain in full, completed from reference TRBV9 and TRBJ2-2, reads DSGVTQTPKHLITATGQRVTLRCSPRSGDLSVYWYQQSLDQGLQFLIQYYNGEERAKGNILERFSAQQFPDLHSELNLSSLELGDSALYFCASSPQGGELFFGEGSRLTVL.

The V gene is TRBV5-4, the J gene TRBJ1-2; TRBD1 agrees at 8 bases. The CDR3 is 14 residues long. CDR1 and CDR2 (germline): SGHNT, YYREEE (reference sequence). V lost 4 bases to trimming and J lost 8 bases; unmatched junction nucleotides: 10. The CDR3 nucleotides are TGTGCCAGCAGCATGGGACAGGCCGGGGTAGGCTACACCTTC. Translating it yields CASSMGQAGVGYTF.